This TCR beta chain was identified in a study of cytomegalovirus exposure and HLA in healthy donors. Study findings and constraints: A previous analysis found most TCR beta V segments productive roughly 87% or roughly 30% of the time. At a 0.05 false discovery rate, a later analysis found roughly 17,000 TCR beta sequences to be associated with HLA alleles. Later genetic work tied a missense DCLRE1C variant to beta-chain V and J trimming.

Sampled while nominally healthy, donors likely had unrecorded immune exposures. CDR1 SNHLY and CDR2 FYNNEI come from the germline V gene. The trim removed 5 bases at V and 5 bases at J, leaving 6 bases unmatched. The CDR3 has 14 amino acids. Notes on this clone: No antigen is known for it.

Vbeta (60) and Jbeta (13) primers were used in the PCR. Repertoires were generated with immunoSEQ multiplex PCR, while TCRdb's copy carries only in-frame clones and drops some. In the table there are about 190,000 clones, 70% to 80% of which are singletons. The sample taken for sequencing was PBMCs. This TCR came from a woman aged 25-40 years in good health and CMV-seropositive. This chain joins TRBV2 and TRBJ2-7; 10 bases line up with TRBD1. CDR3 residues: CASSPTGGVDEQYF. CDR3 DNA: TGTGCCAGCAGTCCGACAGGGGGCGTTGACGAGCAGTACTTC.